Included here is one T cell receptor (beta chain) sequence, with context. Its antigen is still unknown. A far larger clone lies a single base away; this is likely a read error. Because it lacks the conserved phenylalanine or tryptophan at the end, this CDR3 is likely a read error. This sample is part of a study of read filtering for tumor transcriptome and immune sequencing. The CDR3 is made up of 16 amino acids. Looked up from germline, CDR1 is SGHTA and CDR2 is FQGNSA. The V end was cut by 5 bases, the J end by 2 bases, with 18 bases between. From about 0.4 ug of RNA, a library with molecular barcoded alpha/delta and beta/gamma adaptors was made. TCRdb re-called the reads through MiXCR, storing one row per CDR3 protein. Among 43,000 or so distinct CDR3 sequences listed, roughly 12% were seen once. Points from the study as a whole: Correlation between methods rose after single-read clonotypes were removed.

The sequencing input was a population of CD138-negative cells sorted from bone marrow. The receptor comes from a donor over 35 with multiple myeloma. The chain links TRBV7-2 to TRBJ2-5; D may be TRBD2 (5 bases). CDR3 in DNA: TGTGCCAGCAGCCCCCAACGGATTCGACTACAAGAGACCCAGTACCTC. Translating gives CASSPQRIRLQETQYL.